This T cell receptor beta chain was found in a study of blood T cell repertoires in COVID-19. Study-level background: The United States, Italy and Spain provided the acute and convalescent COVID-19 samples.

Original processing notes: Reference gene primer amplification gave estimated nucleated cell counts. The table came from immunoSEQ multiplex PCR; TCRdb's copy has only in-frame clones and leaves some out. Clone size and the V and J calls come from that table; the DNA yielded D and trimming. The table has hundreds of thousands of clones, 79% seen once. This clone was observed a handful of times. The germline V gene encodes CDR1 MGHDK and CDR2 SYGVNS. CDR3 length: 12 amino acids. Trimming removed 6 bases from V and 11 bases from J, with 13 bases in between. The sequenced material came from peripheral blood. The chain employs TRBV25-1 and TRBJ1-4; D perhaps matches TRBD1 (5 bases). This TCR came from a woman in her thirties or forties with active or convalescent COVID-19. The DNA for the CDR3 is TGTGCCAGCAGACTTGGGGGAGGGAAACTGTTTTTT. Protein: CASRLGGGKLFF.